This T cell receptor (beta chain) was sequenced during a study of T cell responses to AZD1222 COVID-19 vaccine (dated by TCRdb to about 2021). For the wider study: AZD1222 recipients given second doses at about 4 weeks or at about 12 weeks were pooled, since spike-specific TCR depth and breadth were not found to differ between the two schedules. A total of 230 to 250 trial participants underwent TCR sequencing, of whom more than 200 had received two doses of AZD1222 and around 25 had received two doses of the MenACWY control vaccine. Trial participants were enrolled into age subgroups of 18-55, 56-69 and 70-plus years, which contained approximately 150, 28 and 58 TCR-sequenced participants, respectively.

Summary of the overall study and its limitations: Nearly half of unique spike-specific TCRs reportedly recognized epitopes outside regions mutated in the B.1.351 and B.1.1.7 variants. In the small 56-69-year group, the increase in depth fell short of significance, most likely because of low power. Vaccine-associated CD4 TCRs spanned the whole spike protein, with dominant responses in regions 160-218 and 743-854. A significant rise in spike-specific TCR breadth and depth was observed after two AZD1222 doses relative to day 0 and relative to MenACWY recipients. Most participants were white British and females outnumbered males, and the authors suggested that clonal diversity may have been underestimated. Because no day 14 peak-response samples were available, repertoires were characterized only after the peak T cell response. Conclusions about previously exposed vaccinees are limited, since just 5 or 6 AZD1222 recipients were seropositive for SARS-CoV-2 at baseline.

The label giving this sample's time point can be read as: baseline before first vaccination. Vaccinee samples were obtained from the UK trials COV001 and COV002, which included a single-blind randomized controlled phase 2/3 trial of AZD1222 (ChAdOx1 nCoV-19) in healthy adults. Trial participant PBMC samples were collected at day 0 and day 28 after the second dose for TCRbeta chain sequencing. On this clone: No cognate antigen has been identified for it. No much larger clone is present one base from it, and per-base qualities are unavailable.

The CDR3 regions of human TCRbeta chains were subjected to immunosequencing. Per the authors' processing: Repertoire TCRs were checked for matches against a reference library of SARS-CoV-2-specific TCRs that had been generated using the MIRA antigen-specificity platform. Breadth meant the fraction of unique TCRs that were SARS-CoV-2-associated, whereas depth meant the fraction of total T cells that were SARS-CoV-2-associated. Using the MIRA data, each spike-specific TCR was mapped to the spike region that the TCR reacts to and placed in a CD4 or CD8 class. Log10-transformed breadth and depth values were compared by one-way ANOVA with Sidak's multiple comparisons tests. What TCRdb holds here is the immuneACCESS table cut down to in-frame rearrangements. Part of the clones is not present; checked against another copy, under half of the missing clones reflect an unresolved V gene, and the others are unexplained. V, J and clone size are those of that table, while D and trimming were read from the DNA. This sample is represented by 130,000 to 150,000 clones; about 90% of them were singletons. The ten largest account for roughly 4.7% of the sample.

As encoded in the germline V gene, CDR1 is MNHNS while CDR2 is SASEGT. Trimming costs V 0 bases and J 12 bases, and their ends lie 3 bases apart. Reading from cysteine to phenylalanine, the CDR3 counts 11 amino acids. The DNA shown is the 33-base CDR3, in frame from base 1. The source material was peripheral blood, sampled on day 0 of AZD1222 vaccination. This TCR was recovered from an adult in good health. The chain is encoded by TRBV6-1 joined to TRBJ1-6; no D gene can be assigned with confidence. The sequenced DNA: TGTGCCAGCAGTGAAGCAATACCCCTCCACTTT. It codes for CASSEAIPLHF.